Listed below are T cell receptor beta chains from one sample, sequenced in a study of shared clonotypes between healthy human individuals. Assay used: immunoSEQ multiplex PCR; TCRdb lists only in-frame clones, some missing. The sample consists of hundreds of thousands of clones, approximately 80% of them appearing once. Sequencing input: PBMCs. Source of these receptors: a woman in her thirties or forties in good health. Some clones in this sample may be carry-over from other donors' samples. Each CDR3 is given with its conserved first and last residue. Fields, in order: D gene, clone size, V gene, CDR3 length, J gene, CDR3 DNA, CDR3 protein. The D gene is left open where the match is weak. Only part of the rows carry a size: once, few, many, or a class if the clone is expanded.

-,-,TRBV7-9,15,TRBJ2-2,TGTGCCAGCAGCTTGCCGGGGCTTCGAGCCGGGGAGCTGTTTTTT,CASSLPGLRAGELFF
-,-,TRBV28,14,TRBJ1-1,TGTGCCAGCAGTCCGCACAGATTGAACACTGAAGCTTTCTTT,CASSPHRLNTEAFF
-,-,TRBV28,16,TRBJ1-1,TGTGCCAGCAGTTTACAGGGAATGGGGATGAACACTGAAGCTTTCTTT,CASSLQGMGMNTEAFF
TRBD1,once,TRBV5-6,15,TRBJ1-4,TGTGCCAGCAGCACGGGACAGGGGGCTCGGGAAAAACTGTTTTTT,CASSTGQGAREKLFF
-,-,TRBV18,16,TRBJ1-1,TGTGCCAGCTCACCACCCTTTCAGGGAGGAGGCACTGAAGCTTTCTTT,CASSPPFQGGGTEAFF
TRBD1,-,TRBV2,14,TRBJ1-1,TGTGCCAGCAGTGTGGGACAGGGTTCCACTGAAGCTTTCTTT,CASSVGQGSTEAFF
TRBD1,once,TRBV6-5,16,TRBJ1-3,TGTGCCAGCAGTTACGGGACAGGGGGCCCTGGAAACACCATATATTTT,CASSYGTGGPGNTIYF
-,-,TRBV6-1,15,TRBJ1-4,TGTGCCAGCAGTGAAGAGGGGACCCGGGGGGAAAAACTGTTTTTT,CASSEEGTRGEKLFF
-,-,TRBV7-9,14,TRBJ1-2,TGTGCCAGCAGCTTAAGTGGCACGTACTATGGCTACACCTTC,CASSLSGTYYGYTF
TRBD2,-,TRBV11-3,16,TRBJ2-3,TGTGCCAGCAGCATTGGACTAGCGGGAGCCTCAGATACGCAGTATTTT,CASSIGLAGASDTQYF
TRBD2,-,TRBV7-2,14,TRBJ2-7,TGTGCCAGCAGCTCCCGACTAGCGGGAGAGAGGCAGTACTTC,CASSSRLAGERQYF
TRBD1,once,TRBV30,13,TRBJ1-1,TGTGCCTGGAGGGACAGGAGGGACACTGAAGCTTTCTTT,CAWRDRRDTEAFF
-,-,TRBV11-2,18,TRBJ2-3,TGTGCCAGCAGCTTAGCGGGCTACGGAACTACCAGCACAGATACGCAGTATTTT,CASSLAGYGTTSTDTQYF
-,-,TRBV28,13,TRBJ1-2,TGTGCGTTGGAACGGGCAGGGGAGGTTGGCTACACCTTC,CALERAGEVGYTF
TRBD1,-,TRBV5-4,13,TRBJ2-7,TGTGCCAGCAGCTCGGGACAGAACTACGAGCAGTACTTC,CASSSGQNYEQYF
-,once,TRBV19,16,TRBJ2-2,TGTGCCAGTAGACCTCGGCCAGGGTGGGACACCGGGGAGCTGTTTTTT,CASRPRPGWDTGELFF
-,-,TRBV25-1,11,TRBJ1-4,TGTGCCAGCAGCCGAAATGAAAAACTGTTTTTT,CASSRNEKLFF
TRBD1,few,TRBV29-1,14,TRBJ2-5,TGCAGCGTTGCTCGGACAGGGAGTAGAGAGACCCAGTACTTC,CSVARTGSRETQYF
TRBD2,-,TRBV2,16,TRBJ2-5,TGTGCCAGCAGTTTTAGACTAGCGGGGGGGGAAGAGACCCAGTACTTC,CASSFRLAGGEETQYF
-,few,TRBV6-1,15,TRBJ2-7,TGTGCCAGCAGTTCTAACAGGGACGGCTCCTACGAGCAGTACTTC,CASSSNRDGSYEQYF
-,-,TRBV12-5,16,TRBJ2-7,TGTGCTAGTGGTTCCCCCCGACAGGCCAGCTCCTACGAGCAGTACTTC,CASGSPRQASSYEQYF
TRBD1,-,TRBV25-1,12,TRBJ2-3,TGTGCCAGCAGACAGGGGACAGATACGCAGTATTTT,CASRQGTDTQYF
-,once,TRBV6-5,15,TRBJ2-7,TGTGCCAGCAGTGGGAGGTTAAGCCAGGAATACGAGCAGTACTTC,CASSGRLSQEYEQYF
TRBD1,-,TRBV15,15,TRBJ1-1,TGTGCCACCAGCAGAGATCAGGGGGCGGACACTGAAGCTTTCTTT,CATSRDQGADTEAFF
-,-,TRBV5-1,15,TRBJ1-4,TGCGCCAGCAGCCGATCAGGGACCTCTGGAGAAAAACTGTTTTTT,CASSRSGTSGEKLFF
-,-,TRBV7-2,15,TRBJ2-7,TGTGCCAGCAGCTTATTCCTAGCTGGGGAAAACGAGCAGTACTTC,CASSLFLAGENEQYF
TRBD2,-,TRBV4-2,18,TRBJ2-1,TGTGCCAGCAGCCAGGGGGAGGGTTCGGGAGGGACCTACAATGAGCAGTTCTTC,CASSQGEGSGGTYNEQFF
-,few,TRBV14,12,TRBJ2-7,TGTGCCAGCAGCCAATGGAGCTACGAGCAGTACTTC,CASSQWSYEQYF
TRBD1,-,TRBV5-1,15,TRBJ1-5,TGCGCCAGCAGCTTGGGAGGGACAGGGGATCAGCCCCAGCATTTT,CASSLGGTGDQPQHF
-,-,TRBV30,13,TRBJ1-5,TGTGCCTGTAGCAGGGGTAGCAATCAGCCCCAGCATTTT,CACSRGSNQPQHF
TRBD2,once,TRBV9,17,TRBJ2-1,TGTGCCAGCAGCGTATTCGGCAGCGGGAGTGGCTACAATGAGCAGTTCTTC,CASSVFGSGSGYNEQFF
-,-,TRBV6-5,13,TRBJ2-5,TGTGCCAGCTCGCAACCGGCGGTCGAGACCCAGTACTTC,CASSQPAVETQYF
-,-,TRBV6-1,15,TRBJ2-7,TGTGCCAGCAGTGAGAGCGGGGCAGGGGGTAACGAGCAGTACTTT,CASSESGAGGNEQYF
TRBD1,-,TRBV28,15,TRBJ1-5,TGTGCCAGCAGCCTAGACAGGGGGCTAAACCAGCCCCAGCATTTT,CASSLDRGLNQPQHF
-,-,TRBV23-1,14,TRBJ2-7,TGCGCCAGCAGTCAATCGGATCGCAGTTACGAGCAGTACTTC,CASSQSDRSYEQYF